This TCR beta chain was captured in a study of T cells after yellow fever vaccination. Study-level results: Post-booster samples contained most primary-vaccination clones (approximately 95% CD4, almost 90% CD8). Across the CD4 and CD8 compartments, a small share of clonotypes was present in both.

CDR3 length equals 14 residues. Germline V gives CDR1 SGHTA, CDR2 FQGNSA. Between the trimmed V and J ends, which lost 6 bases and 1 base, there was a span of 13 bases. Template switching by 5'RACE produced TCR cDNA, adding a universal primer site and UMIs. One entry per CDR3 protein, called by TCRdb with MiXCR from the 5' RACE reads. Of 450,000 to 550,000 distinct CDR3 sequences listed, about a fifth are singletons. For this clonotype: The antigen is unknown.

The V gene is TRBV7-2, the J gene TRBJ2-7, with D hard to call. This clonotype was sampled from a man between 18 and 29 years old who received the YFV17D yellow fever vaccine. Source: PBMCs, taken 21 days after the first yellow fever vaccination. This CDR3 reads CASRPLGRSYEQYF. CDR3 nucleotide sequence: TGTGCCAGCAGGCCTCTTGGGCGATCCTACGAGCAGTACTTC.